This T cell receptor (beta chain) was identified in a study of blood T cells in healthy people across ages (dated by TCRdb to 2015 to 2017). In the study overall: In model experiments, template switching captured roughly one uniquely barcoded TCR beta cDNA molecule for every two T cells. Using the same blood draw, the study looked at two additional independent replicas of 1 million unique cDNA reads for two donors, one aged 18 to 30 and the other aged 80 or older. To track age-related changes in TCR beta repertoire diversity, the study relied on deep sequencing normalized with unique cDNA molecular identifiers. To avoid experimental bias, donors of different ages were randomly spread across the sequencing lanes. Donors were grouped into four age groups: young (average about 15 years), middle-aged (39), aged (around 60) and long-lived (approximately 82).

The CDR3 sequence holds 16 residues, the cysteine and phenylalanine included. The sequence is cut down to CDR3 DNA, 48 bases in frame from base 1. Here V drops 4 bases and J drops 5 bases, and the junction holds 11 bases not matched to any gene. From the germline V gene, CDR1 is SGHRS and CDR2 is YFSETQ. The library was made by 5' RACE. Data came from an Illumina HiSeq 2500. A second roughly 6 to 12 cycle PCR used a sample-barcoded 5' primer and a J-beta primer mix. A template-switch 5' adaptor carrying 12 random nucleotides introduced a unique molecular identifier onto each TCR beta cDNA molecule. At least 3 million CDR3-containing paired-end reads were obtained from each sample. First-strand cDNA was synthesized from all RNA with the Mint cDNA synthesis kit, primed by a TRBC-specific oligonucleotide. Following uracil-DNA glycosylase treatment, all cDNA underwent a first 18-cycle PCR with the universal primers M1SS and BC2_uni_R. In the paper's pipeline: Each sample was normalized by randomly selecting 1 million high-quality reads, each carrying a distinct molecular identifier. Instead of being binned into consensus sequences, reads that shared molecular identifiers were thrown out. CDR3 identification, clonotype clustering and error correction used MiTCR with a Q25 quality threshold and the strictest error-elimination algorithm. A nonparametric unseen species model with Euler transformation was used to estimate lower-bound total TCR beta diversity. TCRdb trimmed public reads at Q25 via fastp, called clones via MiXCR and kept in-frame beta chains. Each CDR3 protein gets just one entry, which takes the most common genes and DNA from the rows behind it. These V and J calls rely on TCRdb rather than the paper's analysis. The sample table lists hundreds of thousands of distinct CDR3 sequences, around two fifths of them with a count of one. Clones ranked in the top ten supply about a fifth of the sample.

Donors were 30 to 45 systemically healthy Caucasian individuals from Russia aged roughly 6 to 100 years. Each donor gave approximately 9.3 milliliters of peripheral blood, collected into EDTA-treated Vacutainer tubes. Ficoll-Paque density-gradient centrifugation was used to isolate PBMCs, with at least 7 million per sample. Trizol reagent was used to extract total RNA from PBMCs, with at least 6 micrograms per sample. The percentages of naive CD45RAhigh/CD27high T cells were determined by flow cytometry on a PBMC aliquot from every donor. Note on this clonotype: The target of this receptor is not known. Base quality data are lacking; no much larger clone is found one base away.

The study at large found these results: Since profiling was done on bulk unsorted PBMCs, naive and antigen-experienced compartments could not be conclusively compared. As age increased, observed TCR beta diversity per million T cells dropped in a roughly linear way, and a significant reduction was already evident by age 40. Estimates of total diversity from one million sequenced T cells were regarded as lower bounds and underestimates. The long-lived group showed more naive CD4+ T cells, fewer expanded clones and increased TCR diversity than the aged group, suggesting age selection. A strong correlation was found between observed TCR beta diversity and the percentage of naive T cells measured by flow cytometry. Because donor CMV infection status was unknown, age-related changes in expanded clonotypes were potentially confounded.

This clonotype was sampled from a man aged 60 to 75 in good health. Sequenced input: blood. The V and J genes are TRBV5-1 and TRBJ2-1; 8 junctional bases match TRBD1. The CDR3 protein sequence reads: CASSLPLQGAHNEQFF. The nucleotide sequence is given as TGCGCCAGCAGCCTGCCCTTGCAGGGGGCCCACAATGAGCAGTTCTTC.